This T cell receptor beta chain was retrieved from a study of metastatic and nonmetastatic thyroid tumors. Whole-study context: Repertoires from blood and tumor or nodule tissue of malignant and benign thyroid patients were compared.

Not a single patient had been given any form of treatment at any point before undergoing thyroid surgery. This clone is deemed medium-sized. What it recognizes is unknown. In the authors' workflow: For papillary thyroid cancer, a distant-metastasis classifier was constructed from CDR3 differences observed across clinicopathological groups. TCRdb re-called the PCR reads via MiXCR. The V and J calls and clone size come from TCRdb's table, not from the authors' own analysis. The sample lists about 33,000 clones; around 15% were seen once. Looked up from germline, CDR1 is DFQATT and CDR2 is SNEGSKA (reference sequence). The V gene lost 0 bases and the J gene lost 2 bases, with 17 bases spanning the gap. This CDR3 spans 16 amino acids. Findings of the study overall: Benign nodules reportedly had significantly lower TCR beta diversity than malignant thyroid tumors in blood and tumor.

The receptor's source is a female donor with papillary thyroid cancer or a benign thyroid nodule (not recorded which). Some clones in this sample may be carry-over from other donors' samples. Sequencing used blood. V usage is TRBV20-1 and J usage is TRBJ2-7, with no clear D. The CDR3 coding sequence is TGCAGTGCTAGAGACCCCTCGGAAGGGATTACCTACGAGCAGTACTTC. Translation: CSARDPSEGITYEQYF.